This is a list of T cell receptor beta chains from one sample in a study of blood T cell repertoires in COVID-19. Assay: immunoSEQ multiplex PCR; the TCRdb copy retains only in-frame clones and omits some. This table holds about 240,000 clones, 87% found once. The sample taken for sequencing was peripheral blood. These receptors were collected from a man aged 60-69 years who had recovered from COVID-19. Each CDR3 is given with its conserved first and last residue. Each record gives: J gene, clone size, D gene, V gene, CDR3 DNA, CDR3 protein. The D gene is left open where the match is weak. Size is omitted from some rows. Given values are once, few, many or a class for expanded clones.

j_call: TRBJ1-2; clone_size: few; d_call: TRBD1; v_call: TRBV9; cdr3_nt: TGTGCCAGCAGCGCCGGACAGGGGGTGGGAGGCTACACCTTC; cdr3_aa: CASSAGQGVGGYTF
j_call: TRBJ1-1; clone_size: NA; d_call: NA; v_call: TRBV6-5; cdr3_nt: TGTGCCAGCAGTTCGGGGGGGCGGACTGAAGCTTTCTTT; cdr3_aa: CASSSGGRTEAFF
j_call: TRBJ1-4; clone_size: NA; d_call: NA; v_call: TRBV6-5; cdr3_nt: TGTGCCAGCAGTTACGGGCAGGGAGGAGAAAAACTGTTTTTT; cdr3_aa: CASSYGQGGEKLFF
j_call: TRBJ2-4; clone_size: few; d_call: NA; v_call: TRBV23-1; cdr3_nt: TGCGCCAACAGTCCCCTCGGGGAGGCCAAAAACATTCAGTACTTC; cdr3_aa: CANSPLGEAKNIQYF
j_call: TRBJ2-3; clone_size: NA; d_call: TRBD2; v_call: TRBV5-5; cdr3_nt: TGTGCCAGCAGCTTACTAATAGCGGGGGGGCCGGATACGCAGTATTTT; cdr3_aa: CASSLLIAGGPDTQYF
j_call: TRBJ1-5; clone_size: few; d_call: NA; v_call: TRBV6-1; cdr3_nt: TGTGCCAGCAGTGACAGGGCTAGCAATCAGCCCCAGCATTTT; cdr3_aa: CASSDRASNQPQHF
j_call: TRBJ2-7; clone_size: NA; d_call: TRBD2; v_call: TRBV10-2; cdr3_nt: TGCGCCAGCAGTGTCGGGGGGACCGCCTACGAGCAGTACTTC; cdr3_aa: CASSVGGTAYEQYF
j_call: TRBJ2-2; clone_size: NA; d_call: TRBD2; v_call: TRBV7-8; cdr3_nt: TGTGCCAGCAGCACCGGGACTAGCTCTGCCGGGGAGCTGTTTTTT; cdr3_aa: CASSTGTSSAGELFF
j_call: TRBJ1-2; clone_size: NA; d_call: TRBD1; v_call: TRBV5-8; cdr3_nt: TGTGCCAGCGGAAACAGGGGATCTAGCGGCTACACCTTC; cdr3_aa: CASGNRGSSGYTF
j_call: TRBJ2-7; clone_size: NA; d_call: TRBD1; v_call: TRBV6-2/TRBV6-3; cdr3_nt: TGTGCCAGCAGTCCCCAAGGACAGGTCTACGAGCAGTACTTC; cdr3_aa: CASSPQGQVYEQYF
j_call: TRBJ2-3; clone_size: NA; d_call: NA; v_call: TRBV5-6; cdr3_nt: TGTGCCAGCAGCCCCCTGGGGAGGACAGATACGCAGTATTTT; cdr3_aa: CASSPLGRTDTQYF
j_call: TRBJ1-1; clone_size: NA; d_call: NA; v_call: TRBV5-1; cdr3_nt: TGCGCCAGCAGCTTGTCAGGGGCGAGGACTGAAGCTTTCTTT; cdr3_aa: CASSLSGARTEAFF
j_call: TRBJ2-3; clone_size: once; d_call: TRBD2; v_call: TRBV5-4; cdr3_nt: TGTGCCAGCAGCCAAAAACACGGGGGGACCACAGATACGCAGTATTTT; cdr3_aa: CASSQKHGGTTDTQYF
j_call: TRBJ1-1; clone_size: NA; d_call: TRBD1; v_call: TRBV6-5; cdr3_nt: TGTGCCAGCAGTTCCACAGGGGGGCGGACTGAAGCTTTCTTT; cdr3_aa: CASSSTGGRTEAFF
j_call: TRBJ1-5; clone_size: few; d_call: TRBD1; v_call: TRBV18; cdr3_nt: TGTGCCAGCTCACCACCAGGGACAGCTAGCAATCAGCCCCAGCATTTT; cdr3_aa: CASSPPGTASNQPQHF
j_call: TRBJ1-5; clone_size: NA; d_call: NA; v_call: TRBV3-1/TRBV3-2; cdr3_nt: TGTGCCAGCAGCCAAGAGGGGGGATGGGGTCAGCCCCAGCATTTT; cdr3_aa: CASSQEGGWGQPQHF
j_call: TRBJ2-7; clone_size: NA; d_call: NA; v_call: TRBV19; cdr3_nt: TGTGCCAGTAGTCCACCAGGGGTATCCTACGAGCAGTACTTC; cdr3_aa: CASSPPGVSYEQYF
j_call: TRBJ1-2; clone_size: once; d_call: NA; v_call: TRBV18; cdr3_nt: TGTGCCAGCTCACCACAGGGGTCTAACTATGGCTACACCTTC; cdr3_aa: CASSPQGSNYGYTF
j_call: TRBJ2-3; clone_size: NA; d_call: NA; v_call: TRBV12-2; cdr3_nt: TGTGCAAGTCGCTTAGAACCCGGGGGGAGGGAGACAGATACGCAGTATTTT; cdr3_aa: CASRLEPGGRETDTQYF
j_call: TRBJ1-2; clone_size: NA; d_call: NA; v_call: TRBV12-3/TRBV12-4; cdr3_nt: TGTGCCAGCAGTTTGGAGGGCTATGGCTACACCTTC; cdr3_aa: CASSLEGYGYTF
j_call: TRBJ2-5; clone_size: NA; d_call: TRBD2; v_call: TRBV9; cdr3_nt: TGTGCCAGCAGCGTAGCTGCGGGGGGGGAGACCCAGTACTTC; cdr3_aa: CASSVAAGGETQYF
j_call: TRBJ1-4; clone_size: NA; d_call: NA; v_call: TRBV6-6; cdr3_nt: TGTGCCAGCAGTTACAGCGGGGATGAAAAACTGTTTTTT; cdr3_aa: CASSYSGDEKLFF
j_call: TRBJ1-2; clone_size: NA; d_call: NA; v_call: TRBV19; cdr3_nt: TGTGCCAGTAGTATTTTTCCAGAGGGATTAACTAATGGCTACACCTTC; cdr3_aa: CASSIFPEGLTNGYTF
j_call: TRBJ2-2; clone_size: NA; d_call: NA; v_call: TRBV12-3/TRBV12-4; cdr3_nt: TGTGCCAGCAGTTTTACGAGGGAAGGGGAGCTGTTTTTT; cdr3_aa: CASSFTREGELFF
j_call: TRBJ2-3; clone_size: NA; d_call: NA; v_call: TRBV18; cdr3_nt: TGTGCCAGCTCACCGGCTGGGCTAGCGTCACCCGATACGCAGTATTTT; cdr3_aa: CASSPAGLASPDTQYF
j_call: TRBJ1-2; clone_size: NA; d_call: TRBD1; v_call: TRBV9; cdr3_nt: TGTGCCAGCACCTACGGACAGGGGACGTATGGCTACACCTTC; cdr3_aa: CASTYGQGTYGYTF
j_call: TRBJ2-6; clone_size: NA; d_call: NA; v_call: TRBV15; cdr3_nt: TGTGCCACCAGGAGCTCTGGGGCCAACGTCCTGACTTTC; cdr3_aa: CATRSSGANVLTF
j_call: TRBJ2-7; clone_size: few; d_call: TRBD2; v_call: TRBV6-1; cdr3_nt: TGTGCCAGCAGTGAAGGACTAGCGGGGAATTACGAGCAGTACTTC; cdr3_aa: CASSEGLAGNYEQYF
j_call: TRBJ1-2; clone_size: NA; d_call: NA; v_call: TRBV29-1; cdr3_nt: TGCAGCGTTGAACAGGGAGGCTACACCTTC; cdr3_aa: CSVEQGGYTF
j_call: TRBJ1-2; clone_size: NA; d_call: NA; v_call: TRBV27; cdr3_nt: TGTGCCAGCAGTCAGACAGCGTCCTATGGCTACACCTTC; cdr3_aa: CASSQTASYGYTF
j_call: TRBJ1-5; clone_size: NA; d_call: NA; v_call: TRBV6-5; cdr3_nt: TGTGCCAGCAGAGGGGCATATAGCAATCAGCCCCAGCATTTT; cdr3_aa: CASRGAYSNQPQHF
j_call: TRBJ2-3; clone_size: NA; d_call: NA; v_call: TRBV18; cdr3_nt: TGTGCCAGCTCACCACCGGTAGCCCCAGATACGCAGTATTTT; cdr3_aa: CASSPPVAPDTQYF
j_call: TRBJ1-1; clone_size: NA; d_call: NA; v_call: TRBV5-8; cdr3_nt: TGTGCCAGCAGCTTGTTTGACACCTACACTGAAGCTTTCTTT; cdr3_aa: CASSLFDTYTEAFF
j_call: TRBJ2-5; clone_size: NA; d_call: TRBD2; v_call: TRBV6-6; cdr3_nt: TGTGCCGCAACAGGCGGGGGGGCTAGGCAGACCCAGTACTTC; cdr3_aa: CAATGGGARQTQYF
j_call: TRBJ2-2; clone_size: NA; d_call: NA; v_call: TRBV5-4; cdr3_nt: TGTGCCAGCAGCCCCGGTATTTCGAACACCGGGGAGCTGTTTTTT; cdr3_aa: CASSPGISNTGELFF
j_call: TRBJ2-2; clone_size: NA; d_call: TRBD2; v_call: TRBV9; cdr3_nt: TGTGCCAGCAGCGTAGAAAGGGAGGGGTCGAACACCGGGGAGCTGTTTTTT; cdr3_aa: CASSVEREGSNTGELFF
j_call: TRBJ1-2; clone_size: NA; d_call: NA; v_call: TRBV3-1/TRBV3-2; cdr3_nt: TGTGCCAGCAGCCAAGAAGGCCAGACTCGCTACACCTTC; cdr3_aa: CASSQEGQTRYTF
j_call: TRBJ1-2; clone_size: NA; d_call: NA; v_call: TRBV4-1; cdr3_nt: TGCGCCAGCAGCCAAGATTCTGCGTCAGGGAATGGCTACACCTTC; cdr3_aa: CASSQDSASGNGYTF
j_call: TRBJ1-2; clone_size: NA; d_call: NA; v_call: TRBV12-5; cdr3_nt: TGTGCTAGCGGACTGCCTCGCGACTATGGCTACACCTTC; cdr3_aa: CASGLPRDYGYTF
j_call: TRBJ2-4; clone_size: NA; d_call: NA; v_call: TRBV19; cdr3_nt: TGTGCCAGTAGTATGGGGGCAGGAGCGGCAAACATTCAGTACTTC; cdr3_aa: CASSMGAGAANIQYF
j_call: TRBJ2-2; clone_size: once; d_call: TRBD2; v_call: TRBV28; cdr3_nt: TGTGCCAGCAGTCGCCTAGCGGGGTTTCGGTGGACCGGGGAGCTGTTTTTT; cdr3_aa: CASSRLAGFRWTGELFF
j_call: TRBJ1-5; clone_size: NA; d_call: TRBD1; v_call: TRBV5-1; cdr3_nt: TGCGCCAGCAGTCCGACAGGGGGCTCTCAGCCCCAGCATTTT; cdr3_aa: CASSPTGGSQPQHF
j_call: TRBJ2-3; clone_size: NA; d_call: NA; v_call: TRBV27; cdr3_nt: TGTGCCAGCAGTTCCTCGGCAGCGGCAGATACGCAGTATTTT; cdr3_aa: CASSSSAAADTQYF
j_call: TRBJ2-7; clone_size: once; d_call: TRBD1; v_call: TRBV6-5; cdr3_nt: TGTGCCAGCAGGGTGCTGACAGGGGGCCTATACGAGCAGTACTTC; cdr3_aa: CASRVLTGGLYEQYF
j_call: TRBJ2-3; clone_size: NA; d_call: NA; v_call: TRBV19; cdr3_nt: TGTGCCAGTAGTATCGGGGGTACAGATACGCAGTATTTT; cdr3_aa: CASSIGGTDTQYF
j_call: TRBJ2-7; clone_size: NA; d_call: NA; v_call: TRBV4-1; cdr3_nt: TGCGCCAGCAGCCAAGATGGGGCAAATTACGAGCAGTACTTC; cdr3_aa: CASSQDGANYEQYF
j_call: TRBJ2-2; clone_size: NA; d_call: NA; v_call: TRBV19; cdr3_nt: TGTGCCAGTACCCCTGGGAGGGGGATCCAATCGTCGGACACCGGGGAGCTGTTTTTT; cdr3_aa: CASTPGRGIQSSDTGELFF
j_call: TRBJ2-5; clone_size: NA; d_call: NA; v_call: TRBV5-7; cdr3_nt: TGTGCCAGCAGCTACTCAGGGGATGGGACCCAGTACTTC; cdr3_aa: CASSYSGDGTQYF
j_call: TRBJ1-1; clone_size: NA; d_call: NA; v_call: TRBV5-1; cdr3_nt: TGCGCCAGCAGCTTGGGGACAGCGAACACTGAAGCTTTCTTT; cdr3_aa: CASSLGTANTEAFF
j_call: TRBJ2-1; clone_size: once; d_call: TRBD1; v_call: TRBV4-1; cdr3_nt: TGCGCCAGCAGCGCACAGGGGTTTTCCTACAATGAGCAGTTCTTC; cdr3_aa: CASSAQGFSYNEQFF
j_call: TRBJ2-3; clone_size: NA; d_call: TRBD2; v_call: TRBV5-1; cdr3_nt: TGCGCCAGCAGGACGCGGGGGGGAAGCACAGATACGCAGTATTTT; cdr3_aa: CASRTRGGSTDTQYF
j_call: TRBJ1-2; clone_size: NA; d_call: TRBD1; v_call: TRBV28; cdr3_nt: TGTGCCAGCAGTTTGGGACAGCCTGCCTCCCGAGATGGCTACACCTTC; cdr3_aa: CASSLGQPASRDGYTF